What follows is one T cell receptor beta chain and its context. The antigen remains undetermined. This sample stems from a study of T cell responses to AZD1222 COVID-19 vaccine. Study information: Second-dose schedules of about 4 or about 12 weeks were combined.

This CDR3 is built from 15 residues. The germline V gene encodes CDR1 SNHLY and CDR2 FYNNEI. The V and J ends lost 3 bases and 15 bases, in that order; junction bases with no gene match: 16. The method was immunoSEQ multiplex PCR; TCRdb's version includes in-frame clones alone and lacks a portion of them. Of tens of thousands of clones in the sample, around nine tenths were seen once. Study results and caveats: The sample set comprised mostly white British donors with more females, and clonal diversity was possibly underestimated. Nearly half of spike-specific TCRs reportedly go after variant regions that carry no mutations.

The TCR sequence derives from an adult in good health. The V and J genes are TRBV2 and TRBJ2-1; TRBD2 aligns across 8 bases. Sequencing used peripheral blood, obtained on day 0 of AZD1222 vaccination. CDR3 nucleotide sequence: TGTGCCAGCAGTGATATGAGACTAGCGTCCGAGAGAGGGTTCTTC. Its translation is CASSDMRLASERGFF. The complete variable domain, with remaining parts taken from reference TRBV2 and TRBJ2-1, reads EPEVTQTPSHQVTQMGQEVILRCVPISNHLYFYWYRQILGQKVEFLVSFYNNEISEKSEIFDDQFSVERPDGSNFTLKIRSTKLEDSAMYFCASSDMRLASERGFFGPGTRLTVL.